The rows below give T cell receptor beta chains drawn from one sample of a study of T cell responses to AZD1222 COVID-19 vaccine. Data came from immunoSEQ multiplex PCR; TCRdb stores just in-frame clones and leaves some out. This sample has 120,000 to 150,000 clones, with about 90% found just once. The sequencing here drew on peripheral blood, taken 28 days after the second dose of the MenACWY control vaccine. The receptors were gathered from an adult who received the MenACWY meningococcal vaccine as a control. Both conserved end residues are part of each CDR3. The order of the fields is D gene, clone size, J gene, CDR3 length, V gene, CDR3 DNA, CDR3 protein. A D gene is named only where the DNA matches it firmly. Clone size is not always given. Where it is, it says once, few, many or a class for expanded clones.

D gene: -
clone size: -
J gene: TRBJ1-4
CDR3 length: 15
V gene: TRBV5-5
CDR3 DNA: TGTGCCAGCAGCTTGGTGTGGGGAGGTAATGAAAAACTGTTTTTT
CDR3 protein: CASSLVWGGNEKLFF

D gene: TRBD1
clone size: -
J gene: TRBJ1-5
CDR3 length: 15
V gene: TRBV6-5
CDR3 DNA: TGTGCCAGCAAATCCGACAGGGGAAGCAATCAGCCCCAGCATTTT
CDR3 protein: CASKSDRGSNQPQHF

D gene: TRBD1
clone size: -
J gene: TRBJ1-2
CDR3 length: 14
V gene: TRBV19
CDR3 DNA: TGTGCCAGTAGTCACGGACAGGGGGCCACCGGCTACACCTTC
CDR3 protein: CASSHGQGATGYTF

D gene: -
clone size: once
J gene: TRBJ2-5
CDR3 length: 14
V gene: TRBV14
CDR3 DNA: TGTGCCAGCAGCCAGACGGGGGTAGGGAAGACCCAGTACTTC
CDR3 protein: CASSQTGVGKTQYF

D gene: -
clone size: -
J gene: TRBJ1-5
CDR3 length: 14
V gene: TRBV7-8
CDR3 DNA: TGTGCCAGCAGCACAGACAGCAATCATCAGCCCCAGCATTTT
CDR3 protein: CASSTDSNHQPQHF

D gene: -
clone size: -
J gene: TRBJ1-2
CDR3 length: 14
V gene: TRBV30
CDR3 DNA: TGTGCCTGGAGTGTGTCGGGGCGGCTCTATGGCTACACCTTC
CDR3 protein: CAWSVSGRLYGYTF

D gene: TRBD1
clone size: -
J gene: TRBJ1-3
CDR3 length: 15
V gene: TRBV11-3
CDR3 DNA: TGTGCCAGCAGCCCCGGACAGGGACCTGGAAACACCATATATTTT
CDR3 protein: CASSPGQGPGNTIYF

D gene: -
clone size: -
J gene: TRBJ2-1
CDR3 length: 15
V gene: TRBV7-2
CDR3 DNA: TGTGCCAGCAGCTCCGTCGGTCTGGGGGGCAATGAGCAGTTCTTC
CDR3 protein: CASSSVGLGGNEQFF

D gene: TRBD2
clone size: -
J gene: TRBJ2-1
CDR3 length: 16
V gene: TRBV19
CDR3 DNA: TGTGCCAGTAGTACCCGTGCGGCTAGCGGGAGCGATGAGCAGTTCTTC
CDR3 protein: CASSTRAASGSDEQFF

D gene: -
clone size: -
J gene: TRBJ1-1
CDR3 length: 13
V gene: TRBV11-2
CDR3 DNA: TGTGCCAGCAGTTGGGCTAGGGACACTGAAGCTTTCTTT
CDR3 protein: CASSWARDTEAFF

D gene: TRBD2
clone size: -
J gene: TRBJ2-2
CDR3 length: 15
V gene: TRBV5-1
CDR3 DNA: TGCGCCAGCGACCCTAGCGGTAGGAACACCGGGGAGCTGTTTTTT
CDR3 protein: CASDPSGRNTGELFF

D gene: -
clone size: -
J gene: TRBJ1-3
CDR3 length: 14
V gene: TRBV3-1/TRBV3-2
CDR3 DNA: TGTGCCAGCAGCCAAGGAGGGGTGGGAAACACCATATATTTT
CDR3 protein: CASSQGGVGNTIYF

D gene: -
clone size: -
J gene: TRBJ1-2
CDR3 length: 15
V gene: TRBV28
CDR3 DNA: TGTGCCAGCAGTTTAGCTGACAGCACTAACTATGGCTACACCTTC
CDR3 protein: CASSLADSTNYGYTF

D gene: -
clone size: -
J gene: TRBJ2-2
CDR3 length: 14
V gene: TRBV11-2
CDR3 DNA: TGTGCCAGCAGCTCCAGCCAGAACACCGGGGAGCTGTTTTTT
CDR3 protein: CASSSSQNTGELFF

D gene: -
clone size: -
J gene: TRBJ1-1
CDR3 length: 14
V gene: TRBV19
CDR3 DNA: TGTGCCAGTAGTACCCGACAGGCCCGAACTGAAGCTTTCTTT
CDR3 protein: CASSTRQARTEAFF

D gene: TRBD1
clone size: -
J gene: TRBJ1-5
CDR3 length: 13
V gene: TRBV19
CDR3 DNA: TGTGCCAGTAGAAGACAGGGGGATCAGCCCCAGCATTTT
CDR3 protein: CASRRQGDQPQHF

D gene: -
clone size: -
J gene: TRBJ2-7
CDR3 length: 11
V gene: TRBV28
CDR3 DNA: TGTGCCAGCGCACGAAACTACGAGCAGTACTTC
CDR3 protein: CASARNYEQYF

D gene: TRBD2
clone size: -
J gene: TRBJ2-3
CDR3 length: 15
V gene: TRBV10-2
CDR3 DNA: TGCGCCAGCAGTGCTACTAGCGGGAGGACAGATACGCAGTATTTT
CDR3 protein: CASSATSGRTDTQYF

D gene: -
clone size: -
J gene: TRBJ2-5
CDR3 length: 14
V gene: TRBV9
CDR3 DNA: TGTGCCGGCAGCCGACTCCCCGGGGGAGAGACCCAGTACTTC
CDR3 protein: CAGSRLPGGETQYF

D gene: -
clone size: -
J gene: TRBJ1-2
CDR3 length: 15
V gene: TRBV11-2
CDR3 DNA: TGTGCCAGCAGCTTAGGCGCAGGGGAGGTTTACGGCTACACCTTC
CDR3 protein: CASSLGAGEVYGYTF

D gene: -
clone size: once
J gene: TRBJ1-4
CDR3 length: 14
V gene: TRBV5-1
CDR3 DNA: TGCGCCAGCAGCTCGGGACGGACGAATGAAAAACTGTTTTTT
CDR3 protein: CASSSGRTNEKLFF

D gene: TRBD1
clone size: -
J gene: TRBJ2-2
CDR3 length: 15
V gene: TRBV6-5
CDR3 DNA: TGTGCCAGCAGACGCGGACAGGGGAACACCGGGGAGCTGTTTTTT
CDR3 protein: CASRRGQGNTGELFF

D gene: -
clone size: -
J gene: TRBJ1-5
CDR3 length: 10
V gene: TRBV5-1
CDR3 DNA: TGCGCCAGCAGCTTACAGCCCCAGCATTTT
CDR3 protein: CASSLQPQHF

D gene: -
clone size: -
J gene: TRBJ2-5
CDR3 length: 14
V gene: TRBV6-5
CDR3 DNA: TGTGCCAGCAGTTACGGGGCAGGCCAAGAGACCCAGTACTTC
CDR3 protein: CASSYGAGQETQYF

D gene: TRBD1
clone size: -
J gene: TRBJ2-6
CDR3 length: 17
V gene: TRBV3-1/TRBV3-2
CDR3 DNA: TGTGCCAGCAGCCAAACCGGGACAGGTGCCTGGGCCAACGTCCTGACTTTC
CDR3 protein: CASSQTGTGAWANVLTF

D gene: -
clone size: -
J gene: TRBJ2-1
CDR3 length: 17
V gene: TRBV7-2
CDR3 DNA: TGTGCCAGCAGCTTACGTCCCCCGCCTAACCTATACAATGAGCAGTTCTTC
CDR3 protein: CASSLRPPPNLYNEQFF

D gene: -
clone size: -
J gene: TRBJ1-2
CDR3 length: 14
V gene: TRBV7-2
CDR3 DNA: TGTGCCAGCAGCTCACCATTAGGGGAAAATGGCTACACCTTC
CDR3 protein: CASSSPLGENGYTF

D gene: -
clone size: -
J gene: TRBJ2-1
CDR3 length: 15
V gene: TRBV11-2
CDR3 DNA: TGTGCCAGCAGCTTGGAACAGGGGCTGGGGGGGGCACAGTTCTTC
CDR3 protein: CASSLEQGLGGAQFF

D gene: TRBD2
clone size: -
J gene: TRBJ2-3
CDR3 length: 16
V gene: TRBV7-2
CDR3 DNA: TGTGCCAGCAGCCCCAGGACTAGCGGGATCTCAGATACGCAGTATTTT
CDR3 protein: CASSPRTSGISDTQYF